One sample yielded the 7 T cell receptor beta chains listed below, sequenced in a study of cytomegalovirus exposure and HLA in healthy donors. The PCR ran on 60 Vbeta and 13 Jbeta primers. Assay: immunoSEQ multiplex PCR; the TCRdb copy retains only in-frame clones and omits some. The ten top clones account for about 0.79%, within a sample of roughly 190,000 clones. The sequenced sample consisted of PBMCs. These receptors were collected from a woman aged 18 to 35 in good health and CMV-seropositive.

CDR3 nucleotide sequence: TGCAGCGTTCGGGGGGGTGGTATGGTTGAGCAGTTCTTC. This sequence encodes CSVRGGGMVEQFF. This chain uses TRBV29-1 with TRBJ2-1, with 8 bases matching TRBD2. Germline CDR1 reads SQVTM; CDR2 reads ANQGSEA. The CDR3 has 13 amino acids. The V and J ends lost 5 bases and 9 bases, in that order; junction bases with no gene match: 9.

The chain is built from TRBV19 and TRBJ2-2; D gene unclear. The CDR3 sequence is 16 residues long. Germline CDR1 LNHDA, CDR2 SQIVND (reference sequence). V lost 2 bases and J lost 1, with 11 bases in between. The CDR3 region is CASSITSLWNTGELFF. CDR3 DNA sequence: TGTGCCAGTAGTATAACCAGTCTCTGGAACACCGGGGAGCTGTTTTTT.

The chain couples TRBV6-1 to TRBJ1-1; 9 nucleotides match TRBD1. The CDR3 extends over 13 amino acids. V trimming: 7 bases; J trimming: 4 bases; junction bases outside the gene matches: 4. Germline lookup yields CDR1 MNHNS and CDR2 SASEGT. The CDR3 DNA reads as TGTGCCAGCACCCGACAGGGGGGCACTGAAGCTTTCTTT. Translating gives CASTRQGGTEAFF.

This chain links TRBV19 with TRBJ2-1, with TRBD1 identical over 8 bases. V was pared by 0 bases and J by 9 bases, with 7 bases of the junction left unmatched. From germline, CDR1 is LNHDA and CDR2 SQIVND (reference sequence). The CDR3 spans 15 residues. CDR3 nucleotides: TGTGCCAGTAGTATAGAGGACAGGGTTCTTGGTGAGCAGTTCTTC. It encodes CASSIEDRVLGEQFF.

The chain is built from TRBV5-1 and TRBJ2-2; 9 nucleotides match TRBD1. Looked up from germline, CDR1 is SGHRS and CDR2 is YFSETQ. The CDR3 contains 15 residues. With V trimmed by 0 bases and J by 4 bases, 1 base remained unmatched. The CDR3 DNA follows: TGCGCCAGCAGCTTGGCGACAGGGGGCACCGGGGAGCTGTTTTTT. It is translated as CASSLATGGTGELFF.

The CDR3 DNA sequence: TGTGCCTGGACAGCAGGGGACTATGGCTACACCTTC. Translating gives CAWTAGDYGYTF. V and J are TRBV30 and TRBJ1-2, with D possibly TRBD1 on 6 matching bases. With 4 bases removed from V and 3 bases from J, the gap between germline ends came to 9 bases. The germline CDR1 and CDR2 sequences are GTSNPN and SVGIG (reference sequence). The CDR3 sequence is 12 residues long.

This sequence joins TRBV7-2 and TRBJ2-7; weak D call: TRBD2 (6 bases). The germline CDR1 and CDR2 sequences are SGHTA and FQGNSA. Trimming removed 8 bases at V and 2 bases at J, with 16 bases between. The CDR3 is 14 residues long. The CDR3 loop is CASGPGSATYEQYF. As DNA, the CDR3 is TGTGCCAGCGGTCCCGGGAGCGCCACCTACGAGCAGTACTTC.